Shown below are 31 T cell receptor beta chains from a single sample sequenced in a study of monozygotic twins with inflammatory bowel disease. TCRdb re-analyzed the 5' RACE reads; it lists each CDR3 protein once, without DNA. The sample data list 150,000 to 200,000 distinct CDR3 sequences. Sequences were obtained from blood. These receptors were taken from a human donor with ulcerative colitis or Crohn's disease, or a healthy co-twin of an affected twin (not recorded which).

This chain joins TRBV7-2 and TRBJ2-1. The CDR3 contains 13 residues. CDR1 and CDR2 from the germline V gene are SGHTA and FQGNSA. The CDR3 sequence: CASSFVVGNEQFF.

The chain combines TRBV5-4 with TRBJ2-2. Germline loops: CDR1 SGHNT, CDR2 YYREEE (reference sequence). This CDR3 spans 14 amino acids. CDR3: CASSLGAPTGELFF. The full variable domain, completed using reference TRBV5-4 and TRBJ2-2, is ETGVTQSPTHLIKTRGQQVTLRCSSQSGHNTVSWYQQALGQGPQFIFQYYREEENGRGNFPPRFSGLQFPNYSSELNVNALELDDSALYLCASSLGAPTGELFFGEGSRLTVL.

The V and J genes are TRBV6-5 and TRBJ1-2; absent DNA, TCRdb's TRBD1 call cannot be checked. The CDR3 has 16 amino acids. CDR1 and CDR2 from the germline V gene are MNHEY and SVGAGI. The CDR3 reads CASSPRGGTTNYGYTF.

This chain links TRBV5-5 with TRBJ2-6; there is no DNA to check the TCRdb D call of TRBD1. Germline assignment: CDR1 SGHKS and CDR2 YYEKEE (reference sequence). CDR3 length: 18 amino acids. CDR3 protein: CASSGWTGEPSGANVLTF.

This chain links TRBV7-9 with TRBJ2-1. The germline V gene encodes CDR1 SEHNR and CDR2 FQNEAQ (reference sequence). The CDR3 loop spans 16 amino acids. The CDR3 sequence: CASSPVIGSSYNEQFF.

The chain recombines TRBV20-1 with TRBJ1-1; TCRdb picks TRBD1, but there is no DNA to check that call. This CDR3 has 11 amino acids. The germline V gene has CDR1 DFQATT and CDR2 SNEGSKA (reference sequence). The CDR3 here is CSARETGVAFF.

V gene TRBV20-1 combines with J gene TRBJ2-5. Per germline, CDR1 DFQATT and CDR2 SNEGSKA (reference sequence). The CDR3 loop spans 14 amino acids. CDR3 residues: CSARGGAERETQYF.

The chain is built from TRBV20-1 and TRBJ2-3; TCRdb's D call of TRBD1 is untestable without DNA. Germline V gives CDR1 DFQATT, CDR2 SNEGSKA (reference sequence). The CDR3 has 14 amino acids. The CDR3 here is CSARGRASTDTQYF.

The chain combines TRBV28 with TRBJ2-7; the TCRdb D gene call, TRBD1, has no DNA to confirm it. Germline-derived CDR1 and CDR2 are MDHEN and SYDVKM. The CDR3 spans 14 residues. CDR3 in amino acids: CASSLEGARYEQYF. Based on the CDR3 plus reference TRBV28 and TRBJ2-7, the full variable domain is DVKVTQSSRYLVKRTGEKVFLECVQDMDHENMFWYRQDPGLGLRLIYFSYDVKMKEKGDIPEGYSVSREKKERFSLILESASTNQTSMYLCASSLEGARYEQYFGPGTRLTVT.

The rearrangement joins TRBV5-4 to TRBJ2-5; TCRdb returns TRBD1, unconfirmable since there is no DNA. The CDR3 has 16 amino acids. Germline assignment: CDR1 SGHNT and CDR2 YYREEE (reference sequence). The CDR3 loop is CASSYFDRRFQETQYF.

This chain joins TRBV29-1 and TRBJ2-7; there is no DNA to check the TCRdb D call of TRBD1. Germline V CDR1 and CDR2: SQVTM, ANQGSEA. This CDR3 is 15 amino acids long. The CDR3: CSAGLQGSAIYEQYF.

The chain carries TRBV19 and TRBJ2-3; there is no DNA to check the TCRdb D call of TRBD2. This CDR3 is 16 amino acids long. Germline V gene data show CDR1 as LNHDA and CDR2 as SQIVND (reference sequence). The CDR3 here is CASSMASGRRTDTQYF.

V and J are TRBV7-2 and TRBJ2-1; without DNA, the TCRdb call of TRBD2 cannot be checked. CDR1 SGHTA and CDR2 FQGNSA come from the germline V gene. The CDR3 contains 16 residues. The CDR3: CASSSGPTSGNNEQFF.

V usage is TRBV27 and J usage is TRBJ2-7; TCRdb returns TRBD1, unconfirmable since there is no DNA. Germline V gene data show CDR1 as MNHEY and CDR2 as SMNVEV (reference sequence). This CDR3 comprises 14 residues. The CDR3 here is CASSYGQGAGEQYF.

The V call is TRBV4-1, the J call TRBJ2-2. The CDR3 consists of 14 residues. The germline gives CDR1 MGHRA, CDR2 YSYEKL. The CDR3 protein is CASSLQRNTGELFF.

V is TRBV5-4 and J is TRBJ2-1. Germline V lookup: CDR1 SGHNT, CDR2 YYREEE (reference sequence). There are 15 residues in the CDR3. The CDR3 is CASSLVKGRYNEQFF.

The chain is built from TRBV7-9 and TRBJ2-7; TCRdb designates TRBD2, a call that cannot be tested without DNA. This CDR3 region has 14 residues. In germline, CDR1 is SEHNR, CDR2 FQNEAQ (reference sequence). CDR3 protein: CASSLFSASYEQYF.

V gene TRBV7-3 combines with J gene TRBJ2-1; TCRdb lists TRBD2, though no DNA is available to test this call. This CDR3 region has 17 residues. Germline V gene data show CDR1 as SGHTA and CDR2 as FQGTGA. CDR3 region: CASSLGVTSGSSYEQFF.

The rearrangement joins TRBV6-2 or TRBV6-3 to TRBJ2-3; TCRdb calls TRBD2, which cannot be checked without DNA. This CDR3 has 17 amino acids. In germline, CDR1 is MNHEY, CDR2 SVGEGT. The CDR3 here is CASRWTSGRWATDTQYF.

The rearrangement joins TRBV5-1 to TRBJ2-1; the D call from TCRdb, TRBD2, cannot be confirmed without DNA. Germline CDR1 and CDR2: SGHRS and YFSETQ. This CDR3 is built from 14 residues. Here the CDR3 reads CASSLWGRANEQFF.

The chain uses TRBV12-5 and TRBJ2-1; TCRdb's D call of TRBD2 is untestable without DNA. Germline V gives CDR1 LGHNT, CDR2 FRNRAP. The CDR3 is made up of 19 amino acids. The CDR3 region is CASGLVPLEGGPVSNEQFF.

The chain employs TRBV24-1 and TRBJ2-5; without DNA, the TCRdb call of TRBD1 cannot be checked. Germline CDR1 KGHDR, CDR2 SFDVKD. The CDR3 runs 17 residues. CDR3 sequence reads: CATSDLQPDRGRETQYF.

The chain combines TRBV7-2 with TRBJ2-1; checking the TCRdb D call of TRBD2 is not possible without DNA. Germline CDR1 SGHTA, CDR2 FQGNSA. The CDR3 extends over 17 amino acids. CDR3 loop: CASSRVASGGYYNEQFF.

This rearrangement joins TRBV11-2 to TRBJ2-7; TCRdb returns TRBD1, unconfirmable since there is no DNA. Germline-derived CDR1 and CDR2 are SGHAT and FQNNGV. The CDR3 is 14 amino acids. The CDR3 here is CASSDTGTAYEQYF.

The V call is TRBV5-1, the J call TRBJ2-3. This CDR3 has 15 residues. Per the germline V gene, CDR1 is SGHRS and CDR2 is YFSETQ. The CDR3 sequence is CASSLDGDDTDTQYF. The full variable domain, completed using reference TRBV5-1 and TRBJ2-3, is KAGVTQTPRYLIKTRGQQVTLSCSPISGHRSVSWYQQTPGQGLQFLFEYFSETQRNKGNFPGRFSGRQFSNSRSEMNVSTLELGDSALYLCASSLDGDDTDTQYFGPGTRLTVL.

The chain couples TRBV5-1 to TRBJ2-7; without DNA, the TCRdb call of TRBD1 cannot be checked. The CDR3 has 12 amino acids. CDR1 is SGHRS, CDR2 YFSETQ, per germline. This CDR3 is CASSLPGSEQYF.

The rearrangement uses TRBV24-1 and TRBJ2-1; TCRdb names TRBD1, which stays unverified in the absence of DNA. CDR1 is KGHDR, CDR2 SFDVKD, per germline. The CDR3 loop spans 18 amino acids. Here the CDR3 reads CATSDFVGDGQSLHEQFF.

This chain uses TRBV20-1 with TRBJ2-7. CDR1 and CDR2 from the germline V gene are DFQATT and SNEGSKA (reference sequence). The CDR3 loop spans 13 amino acids. CDR3 protein: CSASRGPSYEQYF.

The chain links TRBV28 to TRBJ1-4. The CDR3 runs 14 residues. CDR1 MDHEN and CDR2 SYDVKM come from the germline V gene. This chain's CDR3 is CASSLGTLGEKLFF.

The V call is TRBV5-1, the J call TRBJ1-1. Germline CDR1 SGHRS, CDR2 YFSETQ. This CDR3 has 15 amino acids. This chain's CDR3 is CASSDGTPLRPEAFF.

The chain has TRBV6-5 and TRBJ1-1; TCRdb outputs TRBD1, but without DNA this stays unchecked. The CDR3 has 14 amino acids. CDR1 MNHEY and CDR2 SVGAGI come from the germline V gene. The chain's CDR3 is CASSYRGATTEAFF.